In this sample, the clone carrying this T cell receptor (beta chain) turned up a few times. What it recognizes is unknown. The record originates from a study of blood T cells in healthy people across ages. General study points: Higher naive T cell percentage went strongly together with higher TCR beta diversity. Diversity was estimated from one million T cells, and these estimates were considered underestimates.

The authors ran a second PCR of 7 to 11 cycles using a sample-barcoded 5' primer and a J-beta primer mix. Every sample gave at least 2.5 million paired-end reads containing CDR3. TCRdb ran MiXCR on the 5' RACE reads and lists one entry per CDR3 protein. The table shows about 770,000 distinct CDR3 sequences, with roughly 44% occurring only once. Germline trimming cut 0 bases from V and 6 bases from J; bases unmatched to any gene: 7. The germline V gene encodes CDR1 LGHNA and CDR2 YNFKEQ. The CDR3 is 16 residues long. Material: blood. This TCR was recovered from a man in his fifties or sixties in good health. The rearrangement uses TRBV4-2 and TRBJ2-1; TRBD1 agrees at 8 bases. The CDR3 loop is CASSQEWTGNGNEQFF. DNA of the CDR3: TGTGCCAGCAGCCAAGAGTGGACAGGGAATGGCAATGAGCAGTTCTTC.